The 26 T cell receptor beta chains given below trace back to one sample, sequenced in a study of blood T cell repertoires in COVID-19. Data came from immunoSEQ multiplex PCR; TCRdb stores just in-frame clones and leaves some out. Of roughly 64,000 clones in the sample, 70% to 90% were seen once. Sequencing was carried out using peripheral blood. These receptor sequences come from a man between 50 and 59 years old with active COVID-19.

The V and J genes are TRBV4-2 and TRBJ2-3, with D uncertain. Trimming took 0 bases from V and 8 from J, leaving 21 bases between them. The CDR3 loop spans 17 amino acids. CDR1 is LGHNA, CDR2 YNFKEQ, per germline. This CDR3 is CASSQDREPAMISTQYF. The CDR3 bases are TGTGCCAGCAGCCAAGATAGAGAGCCCGCGATGATAAGTACGCAGTATTTT.

This clone has just one count. The chain recombines TRBV7-6 with TRBJ1-3; TRBD1 agrees at 7 bases. This CDR3 region has 16 residues. J was trimmed by 2 bases and V by 5 bases; bases with no gene match: 9. Germline CDR1 and CDR2: SGHVS and FNYEAQ. The CDR3 reads CASSRLQGGPGNTIYF. As DNA, the CDR3 is TGTGCCAGCAGCCGCCTGCAGGGGGGCCCTGGAAACACCATATATTTT.

CDR3 DNA sequence: TGTGCCAGTAGTACGACAGGGGGGAACACTGAAGCTTTCTTT. This encodes CASSTTGGNTEAFF. V is TRBV19 and J is TRBJ1-1, with 9 bases that match TRBD1. The CDR3 is made up of 14 amino acids. Looked up from germline, CDR1 is LNHDA and CDR2 is SQIVND (reference sequence). V shed 4 bases and J 1 base; nucleotides not matched to a gene: 1.

The chain links TRBV19 to TRBJ1-3, with 7 bases fitting TRBD1. The V gene's germline CDR1 is LNHDA and CDR2 SQIVND (reference sequence). This CDR3 comprises 15 residues. Trimming took 5 bases from V and 4 from J; bases not matched to a gene: 8. Here the CDR3 reads CASSPTGLIGNTIYF. CDR3 DNA sequence: TGTGCCAGTAGTCCGACAGGGTTGATCGGAAACACCATATATTTT.

This sequence joins TRBV9 and TRBJ2-5, with 9 bases lining up with TRBD2. Germline CDR1 SGDLS, CDR2 YYNGEE. The CDR3 spans 15 residues. V shed 0 bases and J 5 bases; nucleotides not matched to a gene: 5. The CDR3 loop reads CASSVGGTSFETQYF. The DNA for the CDR3 is TGTGCCAGCAGCGTAGGGGGGACTAGCTTTGAGACCCAGTACTTC.

This clone was detected a few times. The chain joins TRBV7-9 to TRBJ1-5, with D tentatively TRBD1 (5 bases). The ends were cut back, 1 base at V and 7 bases at J, with 14 bases in the middle. Germline V gene lookup returns CDR1 SEHNR and CDR2 FQNEAQ (reference sequence). This CDR3 region has 15 residues. For the CDR3, the DNA is TGTGCCAGCAGCTTAGGCCCCGACAGCTGGCAGCCCCAGCATTTT. Residues: CASSLGPDSWQPQHF. The entire variable domain, with the rest obtained from reference TRBV7-9 and TRBJ1-5, is as follows: DTGVSQNPRHKITKRGQNVTFRCDPISEHNRLYWYRQTLGQGPEFLTYFQNEAQLEKSRLLSDRFSAERPKGSFSTLEIQRTEQGDSAMYLCASSLGPDSWQPQHFGDGTRLSIL.

This clone was seen a handful of times. This rearrangement joins TRBV5-4 to TRBJ1-4, with a tentative D call TRBD1 (5 bases). Trimming removed 1 base from V and 8 bases from J, with 18 bases in between. CDR1 and CDR2 (germline): SGHNT, YYREEE (reference sequence). CDR3 length: 16 amino acids. The CDR3 bases are TGTGCCAGCAGCTTGTCCATGGGACTAGAGGACGAAAAACTGTTTTTT. Amino acids: CASSLSMGLEDEKLFF.

The table lists this clone with a few counts. The chain uses TRBV9 and TRBJ1-1; 10 nucleotides match TRBD1. Trimming removed 4 bases from V and 3 bases from J; junction bases left unmatched: 9. Germline CDR1 and CDR2: SGDLS and YYNGEE. This CDR3 comprises 16 residues. DNA of the CDR3: TGTGCCAGCAGCCCTCGGACAGGGGGAGCGTACACTGAAGCTTTCTTT. Protein product: CASSPRTGGAYTEAFF.

The chain joins TRBV21-1 to TRBJ2-5; TRBD1, the D gene given by the table, was not confirmed from the DNA. TRBV21-1 is labeled a pseudogene. This CDR3 has 15 amino acids. The CDR3 loop reads CASSKVRRGWETQYF. CDR3 sequence (DNA): TGTGCCAGCAGCAAAGTCCGCAGGGGATGGGAGACCCAGTACTTC.

The CDR3 sequence: CASSPRTSGVDNEQFF. CDR3 in DNA: TGTGCCAGCAGCCCACGAACTAGCGGAGTTGACAATGAGCAGTTCTTC. This chain joins TRBV7-3 and TRBJ2-1; TRBD2 agrees at 8 bases. This CDR3 contains 16 residues. Germline CDR1 and CDR2: SGHTA and FQGTGA. J gave up 5 bases and V 5 bases, and 11 bases lay outside the gene matches.

The rearrangement uses TRBV11-2 and TRBJ2-3; 11 bases match TRBD2. V shed 2 bases, J shed 4 bases, and the junction held 5 bases outside the gene matches. The germline V gene has CDR1 SGHAT and CDR2 FQNNGV. This CDR3 contains 16 residues. CDR3 DNA: TGTGCCAGCAGCTTAAGGGTAGCGGGAGGGGCAGATACGCAGTATTTT. It translates to CASSLRVAGGADTQYF.

The V gene is TRBV6-5, the J gene TRBJ1-3; D remains unclear. Germline CDR1 MNHEY, CDR2 SVGAGI. The ends were cut back, 6 bases at V and 3 bases at J, with 15 bases in the middle. The CDR3 has 15 residues. Here the CDR3 reads CASRYPGSGGNTIYF. DNA of the CDR3: TGTGCCAGCAGATATCCGGGAAGCGGTGGAAACACCATATATTTT.

The CDR3 sequence: CASSFARTDTQYF. For the CDR3, the DNA is TGTGCCAGCAGTTTTGCGAGGACAGATACGCAGTATTTT. This chain links TRBV6-5 with TRBJ2-3; D remains ambiguous. CDR1 and CDR2 (germline): MNHEY, SVGAGI. The CDR3 has 13 residues. Trimming cost V 4 bases and J 3 bases, with 8 bases left between them.

The J gene is TRBJ2-7, the V gene TRBV7-2, with D possibly matching TRBD1 (5 bases). V lost 1 base and J lost 7, with 11 bases in between. Germline V gene data show CDR1 as SGHTA and CDR2 as FQGNSA. This CDR3 is 13 amino acids long. CDR3 loop: CASSLGGSREQYF. DNA of the CDR3: TGTGCCAGCAGCTTAGGGGGCAGTCGGGAGCAGTACTTC.

This chain joins TRBV4-1 and TRBJ2-7; the match to TRBD1 covers 9 bases. This CDR3 spans 22 amino acids. V dropped 2 bases and J dropped 6; count of bases not matched to a gene: 29. CDR1 is MGHRA, CDR2 YSYEKL, per germline. CDR3 in amino acids: CASSQLILGRGPGQGKSGEQYF. The CDR3 bases are TGCGCCAGCAGCCAACTGATTTTGGGGCGTGGACCGGGACAGGGAAAATCGGGCGAGCAGTACTTC.

The chain links TRBV13 to TRBJ2-4, with a possible D match to TRBD2 (6 bases). The CDR3 has 15 amino acids. The germline gives CDR1 PRHDT, CDR2 FYEKMQ (reference sequence). With 0 bases removed from V and 3 bases from J, the gap between germline ends came to 9 bases. The chain's CDR3 is CASSLGGSGKNIQYF. The CDR3 region has the DNA TGTGCCAGCAGCTTAGGCGGGAGTGGCAAAAACATTCAGTACTTC.

The chain links TRBV21-1 to TRBJ2-7; the table's TRBD2 call for D was not verified on the DNA. TRBV21-1 represents a pseudogene. This CDR3 contains 17 residues. As DNA, the CDR3 is TGTGCCAGCAGCAGAGTAGCGGGAGGGAAGAGCTCCTACGAGCAGTACTTC. Encoded protein: CASSRVAGGKSSYEQYF.

The genes are TRBV4-1 and TRBJ1-5; 7 bases fit TRBD1. With V trimmed by 1 base and J by 4 bases, 4 bases remained unmatched. Germline assignment: CDR1 MGHRA and CDR2 YSYEKL. CDR3 length: 15 residues. In DNA, the CDR3 is TGCGCCAGCAGCCAAGCAGAACAGGGGAATCAGCCCCAGCATTTT. Its protein is CASSQAEQGNQPQHF.

V and J are TRBV6-2 or TRBV6-3 and TRBJ2-1; D not certain. The germline gives CDR1 MNHEY, CDR2 SVGEGT. Between the trimmed V and J ends, which lost 4 bases and 8 bases, there was a span of 15 bases. CDR3 size: 14 residues. Written as DNA, the CDR3 is TGTGCCAGCAGTTTGACGAGGAACGGCGATGAGCAGTTCTTC. It translates to CASSLTRNGDEQFF.

This clone was counted only a few times. This specimen includes other DNA sequences encoding the same CDR3. The V gene is TRBV5-1, the J gene TRBJ1-1; D is undetermined. This CDR3 is built from 13 residues. Germline-derived CDR1 and CDR2 are SGHRS and YFSETQ. The V end lost 4 bases, the J end lost 1 base, and 8 bases lay between the germline ends. The CDR3 nucleotides are TGCGCCAGCAGCCTGGCAGGGAACACTGAAGCTTTCTTT. Encoded protein: CASSLAGNTEAFF.

The V and J genes are TRBV15 and TRBJ1-5; no firm D call. CDR1 is LNHNV and CDR2 is YYDKDF in the germline V gene (reference sequence). V lost 2 bases, J lost 2 bases, and 13 bases lay in between. The CDR3 totals 16 residues. The CDR3 DNA reads as TGTGCCACCAGCAGACCAACACCCCGGGGCAATCAGCCCCAGCATTTT. This gives the protein CATSRPTPRGNQPQHF.

The chain combines TRBV6-6 with TRBJ1-3; no definite D call. The CDR3 is 13 amino acids. Trimming stripped 4 bases from V and 8 bases from J, with 12 bases between. CDR1 is MNHNY and CDR2 is SVGAGI in the germline V gene (reference sequence). The CDR3 nucleotides read TGTGCCAGCAGTTCAAGAAGGAGTGACACCATATATTTT. Its translation is CASSSRRSDTIYF.

In this sample, this clone turned up once. The chain couples TRBV6-1 to TRBJ1-2, with 8 positions matching TRBD1. Germline loops: CDR1 MNHNS, CDR2 SASEGT. Unmatched junction bases numbered 0, after V lost 2 bases and J lost 7 bases. The CDR3 extends over 12 amino acids. CDR3 in amino acids: CASSETGGGYTF. Here the CDR3 DNA reads TGTGCCAGCAGTGAAACAGGGGGTGGCTACACCTTC.

This chain connects TRBV19 to TRBJ2-4; D perhaps matches TRBD1 (6 bases). CDR3 size: 16 residues. CDR1 is LNHDA and CDR2 is SQIVND in the germline V gene (reference sequence). The germline V and J ends were trimmed by 9 bases and 2 bases, with 20 bases remaining between them. The CDR3: CASQTGFSPTKNIQYF. CDR3 bases: TGTGCCAGCCAAACAGGGTTCTCCCCTACCAAAAACATTCAGTACTTC. The entire variable domain, with the rest obtained from reference TRBV19 and TRBJ2-4, is as follows: DGGITQSPKYLFRKEGQNVTLSCEQNLNHDAMYWYRQDPGQGLRLIYYSQIVNDFQKGDIAEGYSVSREKKESFPLTVTSAQKNPTAFYLCASQTGFSPTKNIQYFGAGTRLSVL.

The chain carries TRBV5-4 and TRBJ2-7, with 8 bases that match TRBD1. This CDR3 spans 13 amino acids. Germline CDR1 is SGHNT and CDR2 is YYREEE (reference sequence). Trimming removed 0 bases from V and 6 bases from J; junction bases left unmatched: 2. The CDR3 reads CASSLGTGIEQYF. The CDR3 nucleotides read TGTGCCAGCAGCTTGGGGACAGGGATCGAGCAGTACTTC. Full variable domain (missing parts from reference TRBV5-4 and TRBJ2-7): ETGVTQSPTHLIKTRGQQVTLRCSSQSGHNTVSWYQQALGQGPQFIFQYYREEENGRGNFPPRFSGLQFPNYSSELNVNALELDDSALYLCASSLGTGIEQYFGPGTRLTVT.

The chain uses TRBV4-1 and TRBJ2-3; D unclear. The CDR3 is made up of 17 amino acids. The V gene's germline CDR1 is MGHRA and CDR2 YSYEKL. V gave up 1 base and J gave up 4 bases, with 18 bases separating them. CDR3 sequence: CASSQAHPGPAADTQYF. The CDR3 coding sequence is TGCGCCAGCAGCCAAGCCCACCCAGGCCCGGCCGCAGATACGCAGTATTTT.